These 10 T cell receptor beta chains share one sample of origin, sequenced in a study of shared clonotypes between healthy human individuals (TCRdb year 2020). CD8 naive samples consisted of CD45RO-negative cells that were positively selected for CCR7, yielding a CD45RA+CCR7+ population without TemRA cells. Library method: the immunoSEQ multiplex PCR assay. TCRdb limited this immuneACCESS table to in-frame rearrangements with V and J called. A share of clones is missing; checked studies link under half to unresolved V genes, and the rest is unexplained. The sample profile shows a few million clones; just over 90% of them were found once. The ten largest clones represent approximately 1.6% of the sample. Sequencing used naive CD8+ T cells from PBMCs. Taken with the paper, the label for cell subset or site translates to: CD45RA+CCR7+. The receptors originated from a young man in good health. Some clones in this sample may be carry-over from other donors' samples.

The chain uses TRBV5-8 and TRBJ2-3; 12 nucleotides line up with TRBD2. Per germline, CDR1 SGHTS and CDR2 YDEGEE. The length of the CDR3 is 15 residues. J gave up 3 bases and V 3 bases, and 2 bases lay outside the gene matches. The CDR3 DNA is TGTGCCAGCAGCTCGGGGACTAGCGGGACAGATACGCAGTATTTT. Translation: CASSSGTSGTDTQYF.

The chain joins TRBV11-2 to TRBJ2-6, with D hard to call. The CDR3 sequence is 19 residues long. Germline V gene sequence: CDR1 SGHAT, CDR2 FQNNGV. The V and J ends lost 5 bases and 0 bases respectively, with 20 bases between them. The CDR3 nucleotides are TGTGCCAGCAGCCTCCTCTTGGGCGGAATTGTCTCTGGGGCCAACGTCCTGACTTTC. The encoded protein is CASSLLLGGIVSGANVLTF. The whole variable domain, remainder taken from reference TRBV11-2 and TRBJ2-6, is EAGVAQSPRYKIIEKRQSVAFWCNPISGHATLYWYQQILGQGPKLLIQFQNNGVVDDSQLPKDRFSAERLKGVDSTLKIQPAKLEDSAVYLCASSLLLGGIVSGANVLTFGAGSRLTVL.

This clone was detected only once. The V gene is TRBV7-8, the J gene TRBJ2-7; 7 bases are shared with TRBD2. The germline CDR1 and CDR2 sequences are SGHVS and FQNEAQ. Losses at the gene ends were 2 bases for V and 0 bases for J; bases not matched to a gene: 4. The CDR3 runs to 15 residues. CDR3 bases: TGTGCCAGCAGCTTAAACAGCGGGGCCTCCTACGAGCAGTACTTC. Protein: CASSLNSGASYEQYF.

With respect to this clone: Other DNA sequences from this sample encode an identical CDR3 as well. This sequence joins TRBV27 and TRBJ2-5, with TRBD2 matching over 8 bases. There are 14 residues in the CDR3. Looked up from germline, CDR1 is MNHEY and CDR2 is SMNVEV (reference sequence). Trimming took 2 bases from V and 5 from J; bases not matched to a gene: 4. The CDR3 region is CASSLVGGVETQYF. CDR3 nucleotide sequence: TGTGCCAGCAGTTTAGTCGGGGGGGTGGAGACCCAGTACTTC.

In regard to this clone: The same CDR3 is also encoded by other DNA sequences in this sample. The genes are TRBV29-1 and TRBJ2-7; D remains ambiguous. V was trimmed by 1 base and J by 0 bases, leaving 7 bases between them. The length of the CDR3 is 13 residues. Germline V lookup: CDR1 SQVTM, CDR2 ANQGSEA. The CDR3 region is CSVEGQDSYEQYF. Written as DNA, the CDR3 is TGCAGCGTTGAAGGGCAGGACTCCTACGAGCAGTACTTC.

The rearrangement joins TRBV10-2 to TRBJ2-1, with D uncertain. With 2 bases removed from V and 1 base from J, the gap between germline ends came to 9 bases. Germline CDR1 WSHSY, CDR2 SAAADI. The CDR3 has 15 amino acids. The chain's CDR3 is CASSERPSSYNEQFF. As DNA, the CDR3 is TGCGCCAGCAGTGAGAGGCCTTCTTCCTACAATGAGCAGTTCTTC.

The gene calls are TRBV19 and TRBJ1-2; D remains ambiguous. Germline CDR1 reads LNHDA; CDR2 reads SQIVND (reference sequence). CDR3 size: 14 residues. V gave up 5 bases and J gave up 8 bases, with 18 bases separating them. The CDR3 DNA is TGTGCCAGTAGTCCAGTTCTGCTGGGCCGGGGCTACACCTTC. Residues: CASSPVLLGRGYTF.

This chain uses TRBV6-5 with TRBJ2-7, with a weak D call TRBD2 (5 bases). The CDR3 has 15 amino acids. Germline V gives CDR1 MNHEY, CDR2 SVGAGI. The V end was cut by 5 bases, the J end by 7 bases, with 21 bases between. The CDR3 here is CASSPWTTPTGEQYF. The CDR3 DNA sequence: TGTGCCAGCAGTCCGTGGACGACTCCTACGGGGGAGCAGTACTTC.

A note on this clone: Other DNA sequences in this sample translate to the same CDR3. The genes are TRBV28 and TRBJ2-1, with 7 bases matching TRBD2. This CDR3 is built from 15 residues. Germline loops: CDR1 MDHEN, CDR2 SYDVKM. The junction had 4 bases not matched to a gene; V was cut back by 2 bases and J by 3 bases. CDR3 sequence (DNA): TGTGCCAGCAGTTTAAGCGGCGGGAGCTACAATGAGCAGTTCTTC. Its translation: CASSLSGGSYNEQFF. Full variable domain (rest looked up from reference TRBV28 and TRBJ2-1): DVKVTQSSRYLVKRTGEKVFLECVQDMDHENMFWYRQDPGLGLRLIYFSYDVKMKEKGDIPEGYSVSREKKERFSLILESASTNQTSMYLCASSLSGGSYNEQFFGPGTRLTVL.

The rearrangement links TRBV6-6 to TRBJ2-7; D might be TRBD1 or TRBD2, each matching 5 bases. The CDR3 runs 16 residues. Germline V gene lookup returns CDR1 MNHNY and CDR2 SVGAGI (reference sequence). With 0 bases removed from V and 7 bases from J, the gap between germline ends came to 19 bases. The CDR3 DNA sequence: TGTGCCAGCAGTTACTCGAGTTTAGGGACGGGTCGGGAGCAGTACTTC. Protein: CASSYSSLGTGREQYF.